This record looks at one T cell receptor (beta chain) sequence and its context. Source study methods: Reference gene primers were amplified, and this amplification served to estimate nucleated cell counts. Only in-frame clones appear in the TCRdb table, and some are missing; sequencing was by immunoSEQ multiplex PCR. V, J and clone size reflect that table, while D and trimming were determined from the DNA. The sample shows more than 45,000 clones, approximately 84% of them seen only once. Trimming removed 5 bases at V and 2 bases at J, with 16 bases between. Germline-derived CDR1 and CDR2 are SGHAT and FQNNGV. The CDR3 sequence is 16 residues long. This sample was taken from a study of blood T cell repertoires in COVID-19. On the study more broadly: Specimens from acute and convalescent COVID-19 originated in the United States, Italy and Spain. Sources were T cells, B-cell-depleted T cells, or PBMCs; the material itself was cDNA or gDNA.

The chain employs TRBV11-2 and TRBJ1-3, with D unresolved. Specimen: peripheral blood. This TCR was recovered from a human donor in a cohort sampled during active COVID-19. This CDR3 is CASSPQAYGAGNTIYF. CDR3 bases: TGTGCCAGCAGCCCCCAAGCTTATGGTGCTGGAAACACCATATATTTT.